A selection of T cell receptor beta chains follows, all from one sample in a study of blood T cell repertoires in COVID-19. The repertoire was sequenced with immunoSEQ multiplex PCR; TCRdb's copy has only in-frame clones and lacks some. This repertoire shows around 170,000 clones, just over 85% found once; its top ten account for over 7%. The sample taken for sequencing was peripheral blood. The receptors originated from a man aged 50 to 59 with active or convalescent COVID-19. The CDR3 runs from the conserved cysteine through the conserved F or W. The order of the fields is clone size, J gene, D gene, V gene, CDR3 DNA, CDR3 protein. A D gene is named only where the DNA matches it firmly. Where a row states a size, it is once, few, many or the class of an expanded clone; other rows omit it.

>.|TRBJ1-1|.|TRBV7-2
TGTGCCAGCAGCTTAGGTAGGGGGAGTTCTGAAGCTTTCTTT
CASSLGRGSSEAFF
>.|TRBJ2-3|TRBD2|TRBV5-4
TGTGCCAGCAGCTTGGAGGGACTAGGGACAGATACGCAGTATTTT
CASSLEGLGTDTQYF
>.|TRBJ2-1|TRBD2|TRBV19
TGTGCCAGTAGTAATAGCGGGAGGATCTACAATGAGCAGTTCTTC
CASSNSGRIYNEQFF
>.|TRBJ1-2|.|TRBV24-1
TGTGCCACCAGTGACCCTACCTATGGCTACACCTTC
CATSDPTYGYTF
>.|TRBJ2-6|TRBD1|TRBV6-2/TRBV6-3
TGTGCCAGCAGTGCAGGGACAGGGGTCTCTGGGGCCAACGTCCTGACTTTC
CASSAGTGVSGANVLTF
>.|TRBJ1-2|.|TRBV4-1
TGCGCCAGCAGCCAAACGACAGGTTTCGTCCTTGGCTACACCTTC
CASSQTTGFVLGYTF
>.|TRBJ1-4|TRBD1|TRBV28
TGTGCCAGCAGATCTCAGGGGGCCGTTAATGAAAAACTGTTTTTT
CASRSQGAVNEKLFF
>few|TRBJ2-7|.|TRBV21-1
TGTGCCAGCAGTTTAACTGATGGCTACGAGCAGTACTTC
CASSLTDGYEQYF
>few|TRBJ2-1|.|TRBV11-3
TGTGCCAGCAGCTTAGGACAGGTTGGGTACAATGAGCAGTTCTTC
CASSLGQVGYNEQFF
>.|TRBJ1-6|.|TRBV6-5
TGTGCCAGCAGGCTTGGACAGAGTGGTTCACCCCTCCACTTT
CASRLGQSGSPLHF
>.|TRBJ2-7|TRBD1|TRBV13
TGTGCCAGCAGCTTAGCTCCTCCCGGGACAGGTGCTCAATCCTACGAGCAGTACTTC
CASSLAPPGTGAQSYEQYF
>.|TRBJ1-1|TRBD1|TRBV7-2
TGTGCCAGCAGCCCGGACAGGAGTAGGACTGAAGCTTTCTTT
CASSPDRSRTEAFF
>.|TRBJ1-3|.|TRBV29-1
TGCAGCATCAGGGGCTCTGGAGGAAACACCATATATTTT
CSIRGSGGNTIYF
>.|TRBJ2-5|.|TRBV21-1
TGTGCCAGCAGCAAAGAGAGACGGGGAAAGGAGACCCAGTACTTC
CASSKERRGKETQYF
>.|TRBJ1-1|TRBD1|TRBV2
TGTGCCAGCAGTGGGAACAGGGGGCACAACACTGAAGCTTTCTTT
CASSGNRGHNTEAFF
>.|TRBJ1-4|.|TRBV6-6
TGTGCCAGCACTTCAACTAATGAAAAACTGTTTTTT
CASTSTNEKLFF
>.|TRBJ2-2|.|TRBV6-1
TGTGCCAGCAGTGAAGGGACAGCAAACACCGGGGAGCTGTTTTTT
CASSEGTANTGELFF
>.|TRBJ1-3|.|TRBV7-3
TGTGCCAGCAGCTTAGGTCCGGGAAACTCTGGAAACACCATATATTTT
CASSLGPGNSGNTIYF
>few|TRBJ2-1|TRBD1|TRBV30
TGTGCCTGGAGTCCGGACAGGGGGTACTACAATGAGCAGTTCTTC
CAWSPDRGYYNEQFF
>.|TRBJ1-5|.|TRBV4-3
TGCGCCAGCAGCCAAGACGCGGGTTATAGCAATCAGCCCCAGCATTTT
CASSQDAGYSNQPQHF
>once|TRBJ2-5|TRBD1|TRBV25-1
TGTGCCAGCGGAGGACAGGTCCAAGAGACCCAGTACTTC
CASGGQVQETQYF
>.|TRBJ1-1|.|TRBV2
TGTGCCAGCAGGGAAGAAATTACGCGTGAAGCTTTCTTT
CASREEITREAFF
>.|TRBJ2-2|.|TRBV10-3
TGTGCCACAAGACAGCAGAACACCGGGGAGCTGTTTTTT
CATRQQNTGELFF
>.|TRBJ2-3|.|TRBV24-1
TGTGCCACCAGTGCTGGCACAGATACGCAGTATTTT
CATSAGTDTQYF
>.|TRBJ2-7|.|TRBV19
TGTGCCAGTAGGCCGAAACAGGGATACTCCTACGAGCAGTACTTC
CASRPKQGYSYEQYF
>.|TRBJ1-1|.|TRBV6-5
TGTGCCAGCAGTCTCAAGCCTCCCCGGGACACTGAAGCTTTCTTT
CASSLKPPRDTEAFF
>.|TRBJ2-5|.|TRBV20-1
TGCAGTTCCTCCCCCCAGAAGACCCAGTACTTC
CSSSPQKTQYF
>.|TRBJ2-1|.|TRBV4-2
TGTGCCAGCAGCCAAGATCCAGGGGAAAATGAGCAGTTCTTC
CASSQDPGENEQFF
>.|TRBJ1-6|.|TRBV6-5
TGTGCCAGCAGAGGGGGATATCCCAATTCACCCCTCCACTTT
CASRGGYPNSPLHF
>once|TRBJ2-7|.|TRBV11-2
TGTGCCAGCAGCTTAGGAGGCGGGTTAGCCTCCTACGAGCAGTACTTC
CASSLGGGLASYEQYF
>.|TRBJ2-3|TRBD1|TRBV11-1
TGTGCCAGCAGCTCCCGACAGGGGGGCACAGATACGCAGTATTTT
CASSSRQGGTDTQYF